Following are 24 T cell receptor beta chains from one sample sequenced in a study of T cells in Graves' hyperthyroidism and ophthalmopathy. RNA transcripts were the template for amplifying TCR beta CDR3 regions. The HTBI set primed first-round TCR CDR3 RT-PCR. Each CDR3 protein is one row after TCRdb ran MiXCR on the multiplex PCR reads. The data contain hundreds of thousands of distinct CDR3 sequences, 22% of them singletons. The sequencing input was blood. The receptor source for this set is a man aged 30 to 45 with Graves' ophthalmopathy.

The chain employs TRBV20-1 and TRBJ1-4; maybe TRBD1 (5 bases). V lost 1 base and J lost 3, with 9 bases in between. CDR1 is DFQATT, CDR2 SNEGSKA, per germline (reference sequence). The CDR3 is made up of 14 amino acids. The CDR3 DNA reads TGCAGTGCTAGAGGGGACGGTCCTAATGAAAAACTGTTTTTT. Its protein product is CSARGDGPNEKLFF.

On this clonotype: Given a much more abundant clone one base away, this may be a read error. The rearrangement uses TRBV11-2 and TRBJ2-7, with 8 positions matching TRBD1. The CDR3 loop spans 12 amino acids. Looked up from germline, CDR1 is SGHAT and CDR2 is FQNNGV. J gave up 6 bases and V 5 bases, and 3 bases lay outside the gene matches. CDR3 bases: TGTGCCAGCAGCCCCGACAGGGGCGAGCAGTACTTC. Translation gives CASSPDRGEQYF.

The chain employs TRBV5-5 and TRBJ1-2; tentative D call: TRBD1 (6 bases). The V gene lost 4 bases and the J gene lost 0 bases, with 13 bases spanning the gap. This CDR3 region has 15 residues. CDR1 is SGHKS, CDR2 YYEKEE, per germline (reference sequence). CDR3 in DNA: TGTGCCAGCAGCATGGGACAACTCGCTAACTATGGCTACACCTTC. Its protein product is CASSMGQLANYGYTF.

This clonotype turned up a few times. This chain connects TRBV9 to TRBJ2-1; D could derive from TRBD1 or TRBD2 (6 bases each). The CDR3 is 15 amino acids. V was clipped by 3 bases and J by 2 bases, with 12 bases between them. Germline CDR1 SGDLS, CDR2 YYNGEE. CDR3 in amino acids: CASSATGGAYNEQFF. In DNA form, the CDR3 reads TGTGCCAGCAGCGCGACAGGAGGGGCCTACAATGAGCAGTTCTTC.

V usage is TRBV28 and J usage is TRBJ2-5; maybe TRBD2 (6 bases). The germline V gene encodes CDR1 MDHEN and CDR2 SYDVKM. The CDR3 length is 16 residues. Trimming took off 8 bases at V and 5 bases at J, with 24 bases between the two ends. CDR3 sequence (DNA): TGTGCCAGCTCCCCCTTCCCTGGCGCGGAGGGGGAGACCCAGTACTTC. Translated, it gives CASSPFPGAEGETQYF.

This clonotype occurred many times. The chain links TRBV28 to TRBJ2-4; TRBD1 matches at 7 bases. V was pared by 5 bases and J by 0 bases, with 19 bases of the junction left unmatched. From germline, CDR1 is MDHEN and CDR2 SYDVKM. This CDR3 region has 20 residues. This CDR3 is CASSARWQGVGWLAKNIQYF. CDR3 sequence (DNA): TGTGCCAGCAGTGCCCGATGGCAGGGGGTAGGGTGGTTAGCCAAAAACATTCAGTACTTC.

The V call is TRBV28, the J call TRBJ2-2, with a weak D call TRBD2 (5 bases). The length of the CDR3 is 14 residues. Germline V gives CDR1 MDHEN, CDR2 SYDVKM. The V gene lost 5 bases and the J gene lost 6 bases, with 13 bases spanning the gap. In nucleotides, the CDR3 is TGTGCCAGCAGTCTAGCTTCCCCCTCCGGGGAGCTGTTTTTT. Encoded protein: CASSLASPSGELFF.

A few counts support this clonotype. The chain couples TRBV12-3 or TRBV12-4 to TRBJ2-1, with D unclear. The length of the CDR3 is 11 residues. V was trimmed by 5 bases and J by 11 bases, leaving 10 bases between them. CDR3 sequence reads: CASSPQDKQFF. The CDR3 nucleotides are TGTGCCAGCAGTCCGCAGGATAAGCAGTTCTTC.

The rearrangement uses TRBV20-1 and TRBJ2-7; no reliable D call. Germline V gives CDR1 DFQATT, CDR2 SNEGSKA (reference sequence). V dropped 6 bases and J dropped 0 bases, with 9 bases sitting between them. The CDR3 extends over 12 amino acids. The CDR3 reads CSALTNSYEQYF. For the CDR3, the DNA is TGCAGTGCCCTGACCAACTCCTACGAGCAGTACTTC.

This clonotype was seen a few times. CDR3: CSARPGRTEAFF. The CDR3 region has the DNA TGCAGTGCTAGGCCCGGACGCACTGAAGCTTTCTTT. This chain uses TRBV20-1 with TRBJ1-1; no definite D call. The CDR3 totals 12 residues. Trimming pared 3 bases from V and 4 bases from J, leaving 9 bases between. In germline, CDR1 is DFQATT, CDR2 SNEGSKA (reference sequence).

This clonotype has ten or more counts. J is TRBJ2-7 and V is TRBV20-1; 8 bases fit TRBD1. The V and J ends lost 3 bases and 2 bases, in that order; junction bases with no gene match: 6. The CDR3 runs 14 residues. In germline, CDR1 is DFQATT, CDR2 SNEGSKA (reference sequence). The chain's CDR3 is CSASSGTGPYEQYF. The CDR3 nucleotides read TGCAGTGCTAGTTCCGGGACAGGTCCCTACGAGCAGTACTTC.

The chain uses TRBV28 and TRBJ2-1; no clear D. The germline CDR1 and CDR2 sequences are MDHEN and SYDVKM. This CDR3 comprises 16 residues. V was shortened by 4 bases and J by 4 bases, with 17 bases between the two germline ends. The CDR3 DNA reads as TGTGCCAGCAGTTCCTTACGGACCGAGAAATACAATGAGCAGTTCTTC. It specifies CASSSLRTEKYNEQFF.

This clonotype has ten or more counts. The V gene is TRBV2, the J gene TRBJ1-1; D not resolved. The CDR3 contains 12 residues. Germline loops: CDR1 SNHLY, CDR2 FYNNEI. Trimming removed 3 bases from V and 3 bases from J, with 5 bases in between. This chain's CDR3 is CASSDPDTEAFF. CDR3 nucleotide sequence: TGTGCCAGCAGTGATCCAGACACTGAAGCTTTCTTT. The whole variable domain, filled in from reference TRBV2 and TRBJ1-1, reads EPEVTQTPSHQVTQMGQEVILRCVPISNHLYFYWYRQILGQKVEFLVSFYNNEISEKSEIFDDQFSVERPDGSNFTLKIRSTKLEDSAMYFCASSDPDTEAFFGQGTRLTVV.

This chain links TRBV24-1 with TRBJ2-7; D is uncertain. V was pared by 4 bases and J by 0 bases, with 6 bases between. The CDR3 length is 13 residues. Germline V lookup: CDR1 KGHDR, CDR2 SFDVKD. The CDR3 nucleotides are TGTGCCACCAGTGACCCTAGCTCCTACGAGCAGTACTTC. It yields the protein CATSDPSSYEQYF.

The chain uses TRBV6-4 and TRBJ2-1; the match to TRBD2 covers 14 bases. Germline CDR1 MRHNA, CDR2 SNTAGT. J lost 6 bases, V lost 3 bases, and 4 bases had no gene match. The CDR3 length is 16 residues. The CDR3 is CASSDSGTSGSNEQFF. Written as DNA, the CDR3 is TGTGCCAGCAGTGATTCCGGGACTAGCGGGAGCAATGAGCAGTTCTTC.

This clonotype was counted between two and nine times. V usage is TRBV30 and J usage is TRBJ1-1, with no clear D. Trimming pared 0 bases from V and 8 bases from J, leaving 13 bases between. The germline CDR1 and CDR2 sequences are GTSNPN and SVGIG (reference sequence). The length of the CDR3 is 13 residues. The CDR3 DNA reads as TGTGCCTGGAGTGTACTAGGGAGCGGAGAAGCTTTCTTT. It encodes CAWSVLGSGEAFF.

Concerning this clonotype itself: A much larger clone sits a single nucleotide away, making a read error possible. This sequence joins TRBV5-1 and TRBJ2-3, with 7 bases matching TRBD2. V dropped 3 bases and J dropped 0; count of bases not matched to a gene: 4. The CDR3 has 15 amino acids. CDR1 SGHRS and CDR2 YFSETQ come from the germline V gene. As DNA, the CDR3 is TGCGCCAGCAGCTCCACTAGCGCCAGCACAGATACGCAGTATTTT. Its protein is CASSSTSASTDTQYF.

The count of this clonotype is one. The genes are TRBV9 and TRBJ1-5; tentatively, D is TRBD1 (5 bases). The germline gives CDR1 SGDLS, CDR2 YYNGEE. Trimming took 1 base from V and 3 from J, leaving 11 bases between them. The CDR3 sequence is 15 residues long. CDR3 sequence (DNA): TGTGCCAGCAGCGTAACAGGTCGACCCAATCAGCCCCAGCATTTT. As protein: CASSVTGRPNQPQHF.

This clonotype was recorded many times. The chain links TRBV28 to TRBJ2-7; D tentatively fits TRBD1 or TRBD2 (5 bases each). The germline V and J ends were trimmed by 6 bases and 3 bases, with 21 bases remaining between them. CDR1 is MDHEN, CDR2 SYDVKM, per germline. The CDR3 spans 16 residues. CDR3 amino acids: CASRTNGAIPNYEQYF. DNA of the CDR3: TGTGCCAGCAGAACCAACGGGGCGATTCCCAACTACGAGCAGTACTTC.

This clonotype turned up a few times. V is TRBV28 and J is TRBJ1-5, with D maybe TRBD1 (5 bases). CDR1 and CDR2 (germline): MDHEN, SYDVKM. The CDR3 extends over 13 amino acids. Trimming took off 5 bases at V and 7 bases at J, with 12 bases between the two ends. CDR3 region: CASSLGQQQPQHF. CDR3 nucleotides: TGTGCCAGCAGTCTGGGGCAGCAGCAGCCCCAGCATTTT.

This clonotype came up many times. The rearrangement uses TRBV28 and TRBJ2-7; possible D gene TRBD1, 6 bases. The germline gives CDR1 MDHEN, CDR2 SYDVKM. This CDR3 has 15 residues. Deletions cut 3 bases from V and 6 bases from J, with 18 bases between. CDR3 in amino acids: CASSFLFRGRSEQYF. DNA of the CDR3: TGTGCCAGCAGTTTTTTGTTCAGGGGCCGCAGCGAGCAGTACTTC.

This clonotype occurred many times. CDR3 nucleotides: TGTGCCAGCAGTCAAATACAGCCGAACACTGAAGCTTTCTTT. Protein product: CASSQIQPNTEAFF. The rearrangement links TRBV28 to TRBJ1-1; no clear D gene. Germline CDR1 MDHEN, CDR2 SYDVKM. Trimming removed 5 bases from V and 1 base from J, with 11 bases in between. CDR3 length equals 14 residues.

This clonotype was picked up a small number of times. The junction and the germline gene differ at one end; a read error may be behind it. V and J are TRBV27 and TRBJ2-6; D is ambiguous. Germline CDR1 MNHEY, CDR2 SMNVEV (reference sequence). The CDR3 is 14 residues long. CDR3 in DNA: TGTGCCAGCAGTCCACTGGCTGGCGCCAACGTCCTGACTTTC. This encodes CASSPLAGANVLTF.

This clonotype was counted only a few times. This sequence joins TRBV12-3 or TRBV12-4 and TRBJ2-3; maybe TRBD2 (6 bases). There are 13 residues in the CDR3. V lost 6 bases to trimming and J lost 6 bases, with 13 bases between them. The CDR3 nucleotides read TGTGCCAGCAGCCTAAGTGGGGGGGATACGCAGTATTTT. Its protein product is CASSLSGGDTQYF.